These T cell receptor beta chains were read from a single sample in a study of T-cell reconstitution after alpha-beta-depleted transplantation in children. TCRdb recomputed calls from the PCR reads with MiXCR, one row per CDR3 protein. The data contain roughly 610,000 distinct CDR3 sequences, about 10% of them singletons. Sequences were derived from PBMCs from the stem cell graft donor, sampled from the stem cell graft. The receptors were sampled from a human donor who donated a stem cell graft to a child with acute myeloid leukemia. CDR3s leave out the opening cysteine and the closing phenylalanine or tryptophan. D genes are given only for firm matches. Only part of the rows carry a size: once, few, many, or a class if the clone is expanded.

V | size | D | CDR3
TRBV29-1 | few | TRBD2 | SVGTSFEGEQF
TRBV20-1 | many | TRBD2 | SAIAGGPGNEQF
TRBV5-1 | many | . | ASSPRRWGKESPLH
TRBV7-2 | few | . | ASSLFQDTEAF
TRBV20-1 | few | . | SANQGGPDTQY
TRBV9 | many | . | ASSVVGSASWETQY
TRBV5-1 | . | TRBD1 | ASSWSGTGSAGANVLT
TRBV15 | few | . | ATSRGGAGSDYGYT
TRBV28 | many | . | ASSPLQSQETQY
TRBV6-1 | few | TRBD2 | ASRLGREGRETQY
TRBV20-1 | . | TRBD2 | SAKREAAGYEQY
TRBV5-5 | many | TRBD1 | ASSGDRDSLQF
TRBV27 | many | . | ASAHLQETQY
TRBV6-2/TRBV6-3 | . | TRBD1 | ASIEQGDRGHLAF
TRBV15 | many | . | ATSREGGYEQY
TRBV28 | many | . | ASSAAYTQY
TRBV7-9 | few | . | ASSPFTSYEQY
TRBV4-3 | many | . | ASSQDLAGATNEKLF
TRBV3-1 | many | TRBD2 | ASSQWEGYPYEQY
TRBV12-3/TRBV12-4 | . | TRBD2 | ASLGTSGNSGVHNEQF
TRBV5-1 | many | TRBD2 | ASSLRGLAGGADTQY
TRBV25-1 | many | TRBD1 | ASSALTGTYEQY
TRBV12-3/TRBV12-4 | few | . | ASSTRPGTGELF
TRBV6-2/TRBV6-3 | many | TRBD1 | ASRPWTGAQETQY
TRBV20-1 | few | TRBD1 | SARDETGVDTQY
TRBV20-1 | . | . | SARVAAYGYT
TRBV7-8 | few | . | ASSQRGIWPQH
TRBV7-8 | . | . | ASSLAGFYSNQPQH
TRBV20-1 | few | TRBD2 | CARDLAGDLSSYEQY
TRBV6-5 | few | . | ASSYSAGLGTEAF
TRBV6-1 | few | . | ASSRSYSSPISYEQY
TRBV24-1 | . | TRBD2 | ATSDPGTSGSRPGELF
TRBV12-3/TRBV12-4 | many | . | ASSHGGNQETQY
TRBV3-1 | . | TRBD2 | ASRPFPGLAGHARTDTQY
TRBV12-3/TRBV12-4 | . | TRBD2 | ASSQLAGAVTGELF
TRBV7-8 | many | TRBD2 | ASSLLITSVGETQY
TRBV9 | . | TRBD2 | ASSAKGAGLAGYEQF
TRBV25-1 | many | . | ASSEWHPSYNEQF
TRBV11-1 | . | TRBD2 | ASSLAAVTGTSGRRSYNEQF
TRBV5-1 | many | TRBD1 | ASSATGQGNTIY